This T cell receptor (beta chain) stems from a study of beta chain features in type 1 diabetes. The wider study: Sorted cells, approximately 100,000,000 in number, were examined across all samples.

As every portion of the isolated RNA was reverse transcribed, the sequencing read expressed TCRB transcripts. Profiled with immunoSEQ multiplex PCR; TCRdb holds only in-frame clones, not every one. The profile shows around 450,000 clones, approximately 10% of them singletons. The V gene end was trimmed by 3 bases and the J gene end by 7 bases; junction bases not matched to a gene: 12. The CDR3 contains 17 residues. From germline, CDR1 is KGHSH and CDR2 LQKENI. The receptor comes from a woman younger than 30 in good health. Sequences were obtained from naive CD4+ T cells from blood. This chain links TRBV18 with TRBJ2-1, with 10 positions matching TRBD2. DNA of the CDR3: TGTGCCAGCTCACCCATCAGACTAGCGGGCCTTTCTAATGAGCAGTTCTTC. Its protein is CASSPIRLAGLSNEQFF.